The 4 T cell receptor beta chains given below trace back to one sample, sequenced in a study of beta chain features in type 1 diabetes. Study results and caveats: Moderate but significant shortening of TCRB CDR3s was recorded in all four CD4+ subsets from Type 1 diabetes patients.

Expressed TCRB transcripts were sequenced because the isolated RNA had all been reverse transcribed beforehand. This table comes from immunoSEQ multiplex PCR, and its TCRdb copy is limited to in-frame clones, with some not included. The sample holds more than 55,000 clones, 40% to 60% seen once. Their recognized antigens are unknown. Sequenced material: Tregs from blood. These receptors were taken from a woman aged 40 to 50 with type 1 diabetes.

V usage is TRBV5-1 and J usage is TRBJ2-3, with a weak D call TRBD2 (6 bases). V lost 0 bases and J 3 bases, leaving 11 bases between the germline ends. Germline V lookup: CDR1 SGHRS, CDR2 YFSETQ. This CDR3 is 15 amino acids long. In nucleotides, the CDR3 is TGCGCCAGCAGCTTGGACTGGGGGGAGACAGATACGCAGTATTTT. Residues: CASSLDWGETDTQYF.

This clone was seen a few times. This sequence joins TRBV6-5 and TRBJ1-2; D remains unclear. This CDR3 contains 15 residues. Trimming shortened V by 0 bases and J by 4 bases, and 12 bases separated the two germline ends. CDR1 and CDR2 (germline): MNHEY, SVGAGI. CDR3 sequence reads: CASSYSRDLSYGYTF. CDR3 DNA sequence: TGTGCCAGCAGTTACTCGAGGGATTTGAGCTATGGCTACACCTTC.

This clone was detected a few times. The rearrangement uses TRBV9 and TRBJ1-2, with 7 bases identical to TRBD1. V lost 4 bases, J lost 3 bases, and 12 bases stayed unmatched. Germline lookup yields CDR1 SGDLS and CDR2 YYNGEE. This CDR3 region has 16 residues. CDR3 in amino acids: CASSPKRTGTYYGYTF. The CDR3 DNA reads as TGTGCCAGCAGCCCCAAACGGACAGGAACGTACTATGGCTACACCTTC.

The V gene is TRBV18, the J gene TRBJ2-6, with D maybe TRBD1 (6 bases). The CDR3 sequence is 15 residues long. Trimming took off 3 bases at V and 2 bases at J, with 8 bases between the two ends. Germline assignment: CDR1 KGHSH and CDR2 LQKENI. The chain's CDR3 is CASSPGGPGANVLTF. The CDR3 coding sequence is TGTGCCAGCTCACCTGGGGGCCCTGGGGCCAACGTCCTGACTTTC. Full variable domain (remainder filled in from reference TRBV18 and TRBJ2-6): NAGVMQNPRHLVRRRGQEARLRCSPMKGHSHVYWYRQLPEEGLKFMVYLQKENIIDESGMPKERFSAEFPKEGPSILRIQQVVRGDSAAYFCASSPGGPGANVLTFGAGSRLTVL.